The next 24 T cell receptor beta chains were all read from a single sample in a study of CD8+ T cells in alopecia areata. Sequencing relied on a cDNA template that was reverse transcribed from extracted RNA. Sequenced by immunoSEQ multiplex PCR; TCRdb stores in-frame clones only, minus some. The table has 150,000 to 250,000 clones, 50% to 60% seen once. Treatment indicated: oral pan-JAK inhibitor, 5-10 mg twice daily. The input for sequencing was CD4+ T cells sorted from blood, taken at week 4, from a patient treated with tofacitinib. The receptors come from a human donor with alopecia areata.

This clone has more than one count but fewer than ten. The rearrangement links TRBV10-3 to TRBJ2-3; D remains unclear. The germline gives CDR1 ENHRY, CDR2 SYGVKD. The CDR3 length is 11 residues. V lost 10 bases and J lost 4, with 9 bases in between. The CDR3 loop is CATTASDTQYF. The CDR3 nucleotides are TGTGCCACCACGGCCTCAGATACGCAGTATTTT.

V and J are TRBV5-1 and TRBJ2-1; tentatively, D is TRBD1 (5 bases). The CDR3 runs to 15 residues. Trimming took 0 bases from V and 2 from J, leaving 9 bases between them. Germline CDR1 and CDR2: SGHRS and YFSETQ. The CDR3 loop reads CASSLDRFPYNEQFF. In DNA, the CDR3 is TGCGCCAGCAGCTTGGACAGGTTTCCCTACAATGAGCAGTTCTTC.

V gene TRBV29-1 combines with J gene TRBJ1-1; D is unresolved. The ends were cut back, 4 bases at V and 8 bases at J, with 17 bases in the middle. This CDR3 region has 13 residues. CDR1 and CDR2 (germline): SQVTM, ANQGSEA. For the CDR3, the DNA is TGCAGCGTTGCTCTTAGTCCGGCAGCGGAAGCTTTCTTT. Its protein product is CSVALSPAAEAFF.

This chain links TRBV23-1 with TRBJ2-5; 7 bases are shared with TRBD1. TRBV23-1 is given ORF status, its function remaining uncertain. With V trimmed by 6 bases and J by 7 bases, 20 bases remained unmatched. The CDR3 runs 17 residues. The CDR3 here is CASSSPWGTERSGTQYF. For the CDR3, the DNA is TGCGCCAGCAGCTCACCTTGGGGGACAGAGAGGAGCGGGACCCAGTACTTC.

The gene calls are TRBV5-1 and TRBJ2-3, with TRBD2 identical over 8 bases. Germline V CDR1 and CDR2: SGHRS, YFSETQ. The CDR3 consists of 17 residues. The V segment lost 3 bases and the J segment 6 bases; nucleotides outside the gene matches: 15. CDR3 in amino acids: CASSSPPRGGQMDTQYF. In DNA, the CDR3 is TGCGCCAGCAGCTCCCCCCCCCGGGGGGGGCAGATGGATACGCAGTATTTT.

This clone was detected only a few times. The rearrangement links TRBV19 to TRBJ1-5; the match to TRBD1 covers 7 bases. The germline CDR1 and CDR2 sequences are LNHDA and SQIVND (reference sequence). After removal of 6 bases from V and 2 bases from J, the junction contained 7 bases not matched to a gene. The length of the CDR3 is 15 residues. The CDR3 reads CASSQRQGGNQPQHF. In DNA, the CDR3 is TGTGCCAGTAGCCAACGACAGGGTGGCAATCAGCCCCAGCATTTT. Combining the CDR3 with reference TRBV19 and TRBJ1-5 gives the whole variable domain DGGITQSPKYLFRKEGQNVTLSCEQNLNHDAMYWYRQDPGQGLRLIYYSQIVNDFQKGDIAEGYSVSREKKESFPLTVTSAQKNPTAFYLCASSQRQGGNQPQHFGDGTRLSIL.

The chain carries TRBV9 and TRBJ2-5, with 9 bases that match TRBD2. The CDR3 has 15 residues. The V segment lost 0 bases and the J segment 1 base; nucleotides outside the gene matches: 1. Germline CDR1 and CDR2: SGDLS and YYNGEE. CDR3 sequence: CASSVEGLAQETQYF. CDR3 DNA sequence: TGTGCCAGCAGCGTAGAGGGACTAGCCCAAGAGACCCAGTACTTC.

CDR3 DNA: TGCAGCGTTGTGTTTCACTATCGACGCTACGAGCAGTACTTC. It encodes CSVVFHYRRYEQYF. This chain links TRBV29-1 with TRBJ2-7; D unclear. Germline-derived CDR1 and CDR2 are SQVTM and ANQGSEA. This CDR3 spans 14 amino acids. V lost 4 bases and J 3 bases, leaving 16 bases between the germline ends.

The chain joins TRBV27 to TRBJ1-5; possible D gene TRBD1, 5 bases. The CDR3 sequence is 17 residues long. The germline V and J ends were trimmed by 2 bases and 0 bases, with 14 bases remaining between them. The V gene's germline CDR1 is MNHEY and CDR2 SMNVEV (reference sequence). The CDR3 sequence is CASSLRGATYSNQPQHF. In DNA, the CDR3 is TGTGCCAGCAGTTTACGAGGGGCGACGTATAGCAATCAGCCCCAGCATTTT.

This sequence joins TRBV25-1 and TRBJ2-7, with D perhaps matching TRBD1 (6 bases). This CDR3 has 15 residues. V lost 1 base and J lost 1, with 11 bases in between. CDR1 and CDR2 (germline): MGHDK, SYGVNS. Written as DNA, the CDR3 is TGTGCCAGCAGTGAATTCAGGGGACCATCCTACGAGCAGTACTTC. As protein: CASSEFRGPSYEQYF.

The chain carries TRBV5-4 and TRBJ1-2, with 8 bases that match TRBD1. The germline V gene encodes CDR1 SGHNT and CDR2 YYREEE (reference sequence). This CDR3 has 16 amino acids. V was clipped by 6 bases and J by 2 bases; unmatched bases: 12. The CDR3 DNA reads TGTGCCAGCACCCTCGGACAGGGAGGGATGAACTATGGCTACACCTTC. Its protein product is CASTLGQGGMNYGYTF.

This chain links TRBV4-2 with TRBJ1-2; D may be TRBD1 (5 bases). Germline V gene sequence: CDR1 LGHNA, CDR2 YNFKEQ. V was shortened by 1 base and J by 7 bases, with 19 bases between the two germline ends. The CDR3 totals 16 residues. The CDR3 region is CASSQAQGPLVRGYTF. The CDR3, as DNA: TGTGCCAGCAGCCAAGCTCAGGGTCCCCTCGTCCGTGGCTACACCTTC.

This clone has only a few counts. The J gene is TRBJ2-7, the V gene TRBV19; a weak D match, TRBD2 (6 bases). This CDR3 region has 14 residues. V shed 3 bases and J shed 2 bases, with 11 bases lying between them. Germline CDR1 reads LNHDA; CDR2 reads SQIVND (reference sequence). CDR3 DNA: TGTGCCAGTAGTATCTCCGGGGGTCCCTACGAGCAGTACTTC. Its protein is CASSISGGPYEQYF.

The CDR3: CAISESGLAGVDYEQYF. CDR3 bases: TGTGCCATCAGTGAGTCGGGACTAGCGGGGGTGGACTACGAGCAGTACTTC. The chain joins TRBV10-3 to TRBJ2-7; TRBD2 agrees at 14 bases. CDR3 size: 17 residues. With 0 bases clipped from V and 3 bases from J, the junction kept 4 bases outside the gene matches. Per germline, CDR1 ENHRY and CDR2 SYGVKD.

The V and J genes are TRBV29-1 and TRBJ1-1; D remains unclear. Germline values: CDR1 SQVTM, CDR2 ANQGSEA. Trimming stripped 1 base from V and 8 bases from J, with 11 bases between. The CDR3 has 12 amino acids. The CDR3 protein is CSVEARLLEAFF. The CDR3 DNA reads TGCAGCGTTGAAGCAAGGCTTCTAGAAGCTTTCTTT.

This rearrangement joins TRBV5-1 to TRBJ1-5; no firm D call. The CDR3 length is 11 residues. With 3 bases removed from V and 3 bases from J, the gap between germline ends came to 1 base. Germline loops: CDR1 SGHRS, CDR2 YFSETQ. For the CDR3, the DNA is TGCGCCAGCAGCTACAATCAGCCCCAGCATTTT. It specifies CASSYNQPQHF.

This chain uses TRBV29-1 with TRBJ1-2; 7 nucleotides agree with TRBD1. Germline values: CDR1 SQVTM, CDR2 ANQGSEA. The CDR3 is 13 amino acids. The V and J ends lost 3 bases and 0 bases, in that order; junction bases with no gene match: 1. The CDR3 DNA is TGCAGCGTTGACGGACAGGCTAACTATGGCTACACCTTC. This sequence encodes CSVDGQANYGYTF.

V usage is TRBV4-3 and J usage is TRBJ2-7, with D uncertain. V lost 2 bases and J 0 bases, leaving 8 bases between the germline ends. The length of the CDR3 is 14 residues. CDR1 and CDR2 from the germline V gene are LGHNA and YSLEER. CDR3 in amino acids: CASSQQRSSYEQYF. As DNA, the CDR3 is TGCGCCAGCAGCCAACAGCGAAGCTCCTACGAGCAGTACTTC.

The chain carries TRBV29-1 and TRBJ2-1; perhaps TRBD1 as D (6 bases). Per germline, CDR1 SQVTM and CDR2 ANQGSEA. The CDR3 consists of 11 residues. Trimming stripped 5 bases from V and 5 bases from J, with 7 bases between. This CDR3 is CSVRDNNEQFF. The CDR3 DNA follows: TGCAGCGTTCGGGACAACAATGAGCAGTTCTTC.

The chain recombines TRBV15 with TRBJ1-4; D gene ambiguous. The CDR3 spans 15 residues. From germline, CDR1 is LNHNV and CDR2 YYDKDF (reference sequence). Trimming stripped 3 bases from V and 2 bases from J, with 10 bases between. The CDR3 DNA sequence: TGTGCCACCAGCAGTCGAGGGTTGACTAATGAAAAACTGTTTTTT. Its translation: CATSSRGLTNEKLFF.

The rearrangement uses TRBV6-1 and TRBJ2-5; 7 bases align to TRBD1. CDR1 and CDR2 from the germline V gene are MNHNS and SASEGT. With V trimmed by 2 bases and J by 2 bases, 11 bases remained unmatched. The CDR3 totals 17 residues. The CDR3: CASSERGRRGLQETQYF. As DNA, the CDR3 is TGTGCCAGCAGTGAAAGGGGGAGAAGGGGGCTACAAGAGACCCAGTACTTC.

The chain joins TRBV15 to TRBJ2-5, with D perhaps TRBD2 (6 bases). Trimming stripped 1 base from V and 5 bases from J, with 14 bases between. CDR3 length: 15 amino acids. Germline values: CDR1 LNHNV, CDR2 YYDKDF (reference sequence). The DNA of the CDR3 is TGTGCCACCAGCAGAGTTGATACTAGCTGGGAGACCCAGTACTTC. Amino acid sequence: CATSRVDTSWETQYF.

This clone was observed a handful of times. The chain uses TRBV19 and TRBJ2-1, with D possibly TRBD1 on 6 matching bases. The CDR3 length is 15 residues. Germline V lookup: CDR1 LNHDA, CDR2 SQIVND (reference sequence). The germline V and J ends were trimmed by 6 bases and 3 bases, with 15 bases remaining between them. The CDR3 region is CASSNRAVGYNEQFF. Written as DNA, the CDR3 is TGTGCCAGTAGCAACAGGGCCGTGGGCTACAATGAGCAGTTCTTC.

This clone was seen only a few times. This CDR3 reads CASSFLPTGHTF. In DNA form, the CDR3 reads TGTGCCAGCAGTTTTCTACCTACTGGTCACACCTTC. This sequence joins TRBV28 and TRBJ1-2; no reliable D call. CDR1 and CDR2 (germline): MDHEN, SYDVKM. Trimming shortened V by 3 bases and J by 12 bases, and 14 bases separated the two germline ends. CDR3 length equals 12 residues.